This T cell receptor beta chain was captured in a study of blood T cell repertoires in COVID-19. Study at large: Acute and convalescent COVID-19 samples came from the United States, Italy and Spain. T cells, B-cell-depleted T cells, or PBMCs provided the cDNA or gDNA that served as material.

Methods used by the authors: Using reference gene primer amplification, nucleated cell counts were estimated. Here immunoSEQ multiplex PCR was the method, and the copy in TCRdb shows in-frame clones only, minus some. V and J calls and clone size follow that table, whereas D and trimming were derived from the DNA. Found here are roughly 56,000 clones, around 92% of them singletons; the top ten hold under 7%. Trimming cost V 6 bases and J 7 bases, with 10 bases left between them. The germline V gene encodes CDR1 SNHLY and CDR2 FYNNEI. This CDR3 comprises 12 residues. This clonotype was obtained from a man between 45 and 60 years old with active COVID-19. The rearrangement uses TRBV2 and TRBJ2-1; D may be TRBD1 (6 bases). Specimen: peripheral blood. This CDR3 reads CASRGQGNEQFF. In DNA, the CDR3 is TGTGCCAGCAGGGGGCAGGGGAATGAGCAGTTCTTC.